The rows below give T cell receptor beta chains drawn from one sample of a study of cytomegalovirus exposure and HLA in healthy donors. The repertoire was sequenced with immunoSEQ multiplex PCR; TCRdb's copy has only in-frame clones and lacks some. The sample carries some 170,000 clones, around nine tenths recorded once. Sequenced sample: PBMCs. These receptor sequences come from a woman aged 25 to 39 in good health and CMV-seronegative. Each CDR3 is given with its conserved first and last residue.

TRBJ2-2,TRBV4-3,CASSQDARRATGELFF
TRBJ2-3,TRBV14,CASSQAGGPQYF
TRBJ1-1,TRBV27,CASSLFQENTEAFF
TRBJ1-2,TRBV6-5,CASSSGGGYTF
TRBJ1-4,TRBV5-6,CASSLMGQGVTNEKLFF
TRBJ2-2,TRBV18,CASSPLRGTGELFF
TRBJ2-1,TRBV4-1,CASSLGLHNEQFF
TRBJ1-5,TRBV10-1,CASSESGQPQHF
TRBJ2-7,TRBV5-8,CASSFRDKGYEQYF
TRBJ2-1,TRBV7-9,CASALGGGNYNEQFF
TRBJ2-6,TRBV7-8,CASSQSNPQSRANVLTF
TRBJ2-7,TRBV18,CASSPRDSSYEQYF
TRBJ1-1,TRBV5-1,CASSLVGPDRGPTLNTEAFF
TRBJ2-3,TRBV15,CATSSNRGEGTDTQYF
TRBJ2-1,TRBV6-1,CASTDLAGSYNEQFF
TRBJ2-1,TRBV27,CASSSGLAEANEQFF
TRBJ1-2,TRBV7-2,CASSSQTYGYTF